Included here is one TCR beta chain sequence, with context. The sample originates from a study of shared clonotypes between healthy human individuals. The CDR3 loop spans 15 amino acids. Germline values: CDR1 SNHLY, CDR2 FYNNEI. Trimming cost V 6 bases and J 0 bases, with 12 bases left between them. Generated by immunoSEQ multiplex PCR, the TCRdb table keeps only in-frame clones and is missing some. The sample gives about 1,500,000 clones, more than 95% of which show up once; roughly 1.2% is in the top ten. The TCR sequence derives from a man aged 30-40 years in good health. The chain has TRBV2 and TRBJ2-1, with a tentative D call TRBD2 (6 bases). Sequenced material: naive CD4+ T cells sorted from blood. Subset noted: CD45RA+ positively selected. CDR3 nucleotide sequence: TGTGCCAGCAGGCCGGGGGTGGACTCCTACAATGAGCAGTTCTTC. Amino acid sequence: CASRPGVDSYNEQFF.